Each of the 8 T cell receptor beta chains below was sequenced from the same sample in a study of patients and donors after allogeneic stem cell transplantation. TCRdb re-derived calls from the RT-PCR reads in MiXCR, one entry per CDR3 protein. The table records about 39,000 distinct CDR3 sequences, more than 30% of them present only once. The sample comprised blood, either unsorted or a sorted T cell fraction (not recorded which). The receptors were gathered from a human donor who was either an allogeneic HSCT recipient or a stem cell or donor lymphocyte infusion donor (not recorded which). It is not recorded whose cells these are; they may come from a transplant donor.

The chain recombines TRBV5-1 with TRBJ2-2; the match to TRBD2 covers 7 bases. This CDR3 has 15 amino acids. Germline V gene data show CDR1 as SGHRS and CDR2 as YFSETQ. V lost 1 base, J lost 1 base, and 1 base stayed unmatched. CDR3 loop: CASSLSGMNTGELFF. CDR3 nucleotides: TGCGCCAGCAGCTTGAGCGGGATGAACACCGGGGAGCTGTTTTTT.

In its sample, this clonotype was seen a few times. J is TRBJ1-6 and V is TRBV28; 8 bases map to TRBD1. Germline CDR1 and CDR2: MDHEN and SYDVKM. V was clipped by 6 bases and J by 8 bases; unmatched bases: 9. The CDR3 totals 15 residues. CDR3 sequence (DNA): TGTGCCAGCAGCCCTCGGACAGGGTCTTATTCACCCCTCCACTTT. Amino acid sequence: CASSPRTGSYSPLHF. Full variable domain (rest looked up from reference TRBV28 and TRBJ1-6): DVKVTQSSRYLVKRTGEKVFLECVQDMDHENMFWYRQDPGLGLRLIYFSYDVKMKEKGDIPEGYSVSREKKERFSLILESASTNQTSMYLCASSPRTGSYSPLHFGNGTRLTVT.

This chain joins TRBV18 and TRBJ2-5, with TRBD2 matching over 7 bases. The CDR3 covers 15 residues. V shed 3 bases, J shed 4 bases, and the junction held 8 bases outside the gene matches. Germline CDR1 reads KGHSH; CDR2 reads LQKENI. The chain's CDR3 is CASSPPWVAGETQYF. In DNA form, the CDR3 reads TGTGCCAGCTCACCCCCTTGGGTAGCGGGAGAGACCCAGTACTTC. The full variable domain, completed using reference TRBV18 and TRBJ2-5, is NAGVMQNPRHLVRRRGQEARLRCSPMKGHSHVYWYRQLPEEGLKFMVYLQKENIIDESGMPKERFSAEFPKEGPSILRIQQVVRGDSAAYFCASSPPWVAGETQYFGPGTRLLVL.

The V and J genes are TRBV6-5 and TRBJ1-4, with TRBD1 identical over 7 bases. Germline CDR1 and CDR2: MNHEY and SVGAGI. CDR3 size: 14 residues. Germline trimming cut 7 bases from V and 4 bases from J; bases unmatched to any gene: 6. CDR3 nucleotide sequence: TGTGCCAGCAAAAAGGGACAGAGTAATGAAAAACTGTTTTTT. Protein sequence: CASKKGQSNEKLFF.

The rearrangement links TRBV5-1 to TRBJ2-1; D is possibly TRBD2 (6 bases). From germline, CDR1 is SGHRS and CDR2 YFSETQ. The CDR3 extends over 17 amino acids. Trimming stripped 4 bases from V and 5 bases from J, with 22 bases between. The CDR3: CASSQIKAGFWNNEQFF. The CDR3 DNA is TGCGCCAGCAGCCAAATTAAAGCGGGCTTCTGGAACAATGAGCAGTTCTTC. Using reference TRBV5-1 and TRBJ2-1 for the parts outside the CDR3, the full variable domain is KAGVTQTPRYLIKTRGQQVTLSCSPISGHRSVSWYQQTPGQGLQFLFEYFSETQRNKGNFPGRFSGRQFSNSRSEMNVSTLELGDSALYLCASSQIKAGFWNNEQFFGPGTRLTVL.

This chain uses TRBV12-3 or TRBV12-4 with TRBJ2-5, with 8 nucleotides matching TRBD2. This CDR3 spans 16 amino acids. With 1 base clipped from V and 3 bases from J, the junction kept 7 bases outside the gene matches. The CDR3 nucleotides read TGTGCCAGCAGTTTAGGGGCTGGGACTAGTAAAGAGACCCAGTACTTC. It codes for CASSLGAGTSKETQYF.

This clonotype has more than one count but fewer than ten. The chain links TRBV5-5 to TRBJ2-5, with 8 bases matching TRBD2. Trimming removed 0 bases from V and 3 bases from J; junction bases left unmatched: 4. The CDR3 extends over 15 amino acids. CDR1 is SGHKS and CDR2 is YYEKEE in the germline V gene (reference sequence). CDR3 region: CASSLVAGLKETQYF. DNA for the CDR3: TGTGCCAGCAGCTTGGTAGCGGGACTGAAAGAGACCCAGTACTTC.

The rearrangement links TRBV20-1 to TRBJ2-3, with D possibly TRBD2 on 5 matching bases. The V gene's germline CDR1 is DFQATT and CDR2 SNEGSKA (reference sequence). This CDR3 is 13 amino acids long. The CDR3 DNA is TGCAGCTACCTGGGCGGGAGCACAGATACGCAGTATTTT. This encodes CSYLGGSTDTQYF.